The present T cell receptor (beta chain) was sequenced within a study of blood T cell repertoires in COVID-19 (dated by TCRdb to about 2020). About the investigation overall: The collaborator samples originated in the United States, Italy and Spain and spanned the acute and convalescent phases of COVID-19. The prospective study material was composed of cDNA or gDNA derived from T cells, B-cell-depleted T cells, or PBMCs. The dataset comprised deeply sampled blood TCRbeta repertoires from subjects exposed to, actively infected with, or recovered from COVID-19. A freely available public database, intended as a resource for researchers studying the immune response to SARS-CoV-2, is where the repertoires were released. Samples came from the ongoing ImmuneRACE study (first 160 participants) plus 1,254 subjects from 6 global collaborators. A de-identified subject ID, COVID-19 status, age in years and sex were almost always included in the sample metadata. HLA class I and class II types, where available, came from metadata supplied by the sample provider rather than from assay-based typing. Results the study describes overall, beyond this receptor: The quantity of clinical and demographic metadata differed by source and by participant and was supplied without curation.

The immunoSEQ Assay, a bias-controlled multiplex PCR, was used to amplify TCRbeta CDR3 regions from genomic DNA. Under the source paper's analysis protocol: Within the assay, amplification of reference gene primers was used to estimate how many nucleated cells each sample contained. Sequence reads were collapsed and filtered to measure the absolute abundance of every unique TCRbeta CDR3 rearrangement. For each sample, productive Simpson clonality was calculated by taking the square root of Simpson's diversity index across productive rearrangements. Imported from immuneACCESS, the table was reduced by TCRdb to in-frame sequences with V and J called. These copies leave out some clones; in studies compared against another copy, an unresolved V gene accounts for under half, and the cause of the remainder is not known. V and J calls and clone size are as listed in that table; D and trimming were resolved from the DNA. Present in this sample are fewer than 400,000 clones, 90% of which were seen just once. Under 3.5% of the sample is held by the ten biggest clonotypes.

At one collaborating source in Seattle, patients were enrolled during active infection and were followed longitudinally through the course of disease. Whole blood was collected in K2EDTA tubes by collaborating institutions according to the institutions' own protocols. Collaborator samples were shipped for TCRbeta analysis as frozen whole blood, isolated PBMCs, or DNA extracted from either sample type. Details on this clone: Its antigen is still unknown. Nothing much larger sits one base from this clone, and base qualities are not available.

Trimming removed 0 bases from V and 9 bases from J, leaving 12 bases between the germline ends. Taken from cysteine to phenylalanine, the CDR3 has 14 residues. Only CDR3 DNA is held: 42 bases, read in frame from base 1. CDR1 and CDR2 are read off the germline V gene (reference sequence) as LNHDA and SQIVND. The V and J genes are TRBV19 and TRBJ2-1; TRBD2 is possibly the D segment (5 matching bases). Sequencing input: peripheral blood. The origin of this receptor is a woman in her 30s with COVID-19, enrolled during active disease. The CDR3 region reads CASSIDMGEGEQFF. The DNA sequence follows: TGTGCCAGTAGTATAGATATGGGAGAGGGTGAGCAGTTCTTC.